This T cell receptor beta chain was profiled in a study of blood T cell repertoires in COVID-19. Study details: The cDNA or gDNA used as material had been derived from T cells, B-cell-depleted T cells, or PBMCs.

Germline CDR1 SNHLY, CDR2 FYNNEI. The CDR3 consists of 15 residues. Unmatched junction bases numbered 7, after V lost 6 bases and J lost 4 bases. Repertoires were generated with immunoSEQ multiplex PCR, while TCRdb's copy carries only in-frame clones and drops some. The data hold approximately 260,000 clones, with approximately 88% observed a single time. The origin of this receptor is a woman between 65 and 79 years old with COVID-19, enrolled during active disease. This chain connects TRBV2 to TRBJ2-5; 11 bases fit TRBD1. The sample comprised peripheral blood. The CDR3 DNA is TGTGCCAGCAGGTCCGGGACAGGGGGTCGAGAGACCCAGTACTTC. Translation: CASRSGTGGRETQYF.